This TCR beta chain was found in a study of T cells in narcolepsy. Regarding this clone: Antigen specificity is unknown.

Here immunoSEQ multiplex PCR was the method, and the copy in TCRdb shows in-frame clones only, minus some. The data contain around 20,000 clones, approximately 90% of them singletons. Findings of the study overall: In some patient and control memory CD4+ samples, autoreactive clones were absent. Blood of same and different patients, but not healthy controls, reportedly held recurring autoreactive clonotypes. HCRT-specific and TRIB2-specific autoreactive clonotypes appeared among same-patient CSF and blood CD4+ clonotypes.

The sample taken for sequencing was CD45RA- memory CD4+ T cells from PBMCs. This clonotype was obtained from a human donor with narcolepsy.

DNA for the CDR3: TGTGCCAGCAGCGTAACGGGACAGGAGGATGGCTACACCTTC. Translated, it gives CASSVTGQEDGYTF. The chain carries TRBV7-2 and TRBJ1-2, with 8 bases that match TRBD1. Germline assignment: CDR1 SGHTA and CDR2 FQGNSA. This CDR3 spans 14 amino acids. V lost 5 bases to trimming and J lost 6 bases; unmatched junction nucleotides: 8.